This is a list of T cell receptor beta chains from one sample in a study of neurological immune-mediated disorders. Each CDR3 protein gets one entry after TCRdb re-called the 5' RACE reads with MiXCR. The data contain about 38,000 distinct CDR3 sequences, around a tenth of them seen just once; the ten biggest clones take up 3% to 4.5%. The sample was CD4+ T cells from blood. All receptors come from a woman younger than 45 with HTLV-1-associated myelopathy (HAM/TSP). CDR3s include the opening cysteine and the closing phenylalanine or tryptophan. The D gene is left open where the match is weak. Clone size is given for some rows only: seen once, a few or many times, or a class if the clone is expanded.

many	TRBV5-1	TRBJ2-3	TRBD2	CASRGGLAAESSTDTQYF	TGCGCCAGCAGGGGGGGACTAGCTGCGGAGTCTAGCACAGATACGCAGTATTTT
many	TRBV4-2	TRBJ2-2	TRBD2	CASSLEGLAGVNGELFF	TGTGCCAGCAGCCTCGAGGGTCTAGCGGGGGTAAACGGGGAGCTGTTTTTT
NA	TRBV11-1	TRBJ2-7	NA	CASSAVVYYEQYF	TGTGCCAGCAGCGCAGTTGTATATTACGAGCAGTACTTC
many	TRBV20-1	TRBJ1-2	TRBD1	CSAVGTGRRYGYTF	TGCAGTGCTGTGGGGACAGGGCGCCGCTATGGCTACACCTTC
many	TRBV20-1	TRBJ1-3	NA	CSASEGSSGNTIYF	TGCAGTGCTAGTGAGGGGAGCTCTGGAAACACCATATATTTT
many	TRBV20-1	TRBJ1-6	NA	CSAEDGSYNSPLHF	TGCAGTGCAGAGGACGGCTCCTATAATTCACCCCTCCACTTT
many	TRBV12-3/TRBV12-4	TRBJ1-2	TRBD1	CASSVYVTGRLLGYTF	TGTGCCAGCAGTGTCTACGTGACAGGGAGGCTTTTAGGCTACACCTTC
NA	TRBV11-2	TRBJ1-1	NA	CASSARVNTEAFF	TGTGCCAGCAGCGCCAGAGTGAACACTGAAGCTTTCTTT
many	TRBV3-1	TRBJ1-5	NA	CASSQGENQPQHF	TGTGCCAGCAGCCAAGGGGAGAATCAGCCCCAGCATTTT
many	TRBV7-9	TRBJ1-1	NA	CASSQNRVGNTEAFF	TGTGCCAGCAGCCAGAACAGGGTGGGAAACACTGAAGCTTTCTTT
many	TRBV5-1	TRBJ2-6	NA	CASMKDRLSGANVLTF	TGCGCCAGCATGAAGGACAGACTCTCTGGGGCCAACGTCCTGACTTTC
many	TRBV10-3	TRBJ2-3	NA	CAITSSPGHNFTDTQYF	TGTGCCATCACCTCCTCGCCGGGACACAACTTCACAGATACGCAGTATTTT
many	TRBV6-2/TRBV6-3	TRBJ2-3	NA	CASSYGVGGSTDTQYF	TGTGCCAGCAGTTATGGTGTTGGGGGGAGCACAGATACGCAGTATTTT
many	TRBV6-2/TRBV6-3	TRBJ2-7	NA	CASSYRAQLTYEQYF	TGTGCCAGCAGTTACCGGGCGCAGTTGACGTACGAGCAGTACTTC
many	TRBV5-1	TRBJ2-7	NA	CASSPGQIYEQYF	TGCGCCAGCAGCCCGGGGCAAATCTACGAGCAGTACTTC
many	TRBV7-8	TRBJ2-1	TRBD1	CASSRRTGGYNEQFF	TGTGCCAGCAGTCGAAGGACAGGCGGATACAATGAGCAGTTCTTC
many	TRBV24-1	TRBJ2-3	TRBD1	CATGTGVSDTQYF	TGTGCCACCGGGACAGGGGTTTCAGATACGCAGTATTTT
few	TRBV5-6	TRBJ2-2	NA	CASSLDGGPHGGELFF	TGTGCCAGCAGCTTAGACGGGGGGCCCCACGGCGGGGAGCTGTTTTTT
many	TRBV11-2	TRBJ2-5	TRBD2	CASSRGVVAEETQYF	TGTGCCAGCAGCCGGGGGGTGGTAGCGGAAGAGACCCAGTACTTC
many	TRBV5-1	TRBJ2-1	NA	CASSRDTYNEQFF	TGCGCCAGCAGCCGGGACACTTACAATGAGCAGTTCTTC
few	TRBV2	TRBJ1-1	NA	CASSEWSKTEAFF	TGTGCCAGCAGTGAATGGTCGAAAACTGAAGCTTTCTTT
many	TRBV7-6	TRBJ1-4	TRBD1	CASSLVKGAGEKLFF	TGTGCCAGCAGCTTAGTCAAGGGGGCAGGGGAAAAACTGTTTTTT
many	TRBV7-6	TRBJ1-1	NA	CASSHNSWGGTEAFF	TGTGCCAGCAGCCACAACTCGTGGGGGGGCACTGAAGCTTTCTTT
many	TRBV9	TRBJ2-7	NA	CASSVDRDYEQYF	TGTGCCAGCAGCGTAGACAGGGACTACGAGCAGTACTTC
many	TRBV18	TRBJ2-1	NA	CASSPTLGANEQFF	TGTGCCAGCTCGCCCACCCTAGGGGCCAATGAGCAGTTCTTC
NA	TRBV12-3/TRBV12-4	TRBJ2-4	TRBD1	CASSVSGGGKNIQYF	TGTGCCAGCAGTGTATCAGGGGGCGGCAAAAACATTCAGTACTTC
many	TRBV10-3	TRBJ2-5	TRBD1	CAISDRVGGNQETQYF	TGTGCCATCAGCGACAGGGTTGGGGGTAACCAAGAGACCCAGTACTTC
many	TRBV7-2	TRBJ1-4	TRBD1	CASRANQGTGEKLFF	TGTGCCAGCAGGGCTAATCAGGGGACAGGTGAAAAACTGTTTTTT
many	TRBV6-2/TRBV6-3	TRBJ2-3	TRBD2	CASSYSGGVADTQYF	TGTGCCAGCAGTTACTCCGGGGGGGTCGCAGATACGCAGTATTTT
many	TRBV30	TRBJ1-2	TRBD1	CAWTGQGLYGYTF	TGTGCCTGGACCGGACAGGGGCTCTATGGCTACACCTTC
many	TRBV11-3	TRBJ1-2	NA	CASSPDPLRSYGYTF	TGTGCCAGCAGCCCAGATCCGCTGAGAAGCTATGGCTACACCTTC
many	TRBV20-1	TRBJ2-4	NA	CSASSYRAKNIQYF	TGCAGTGCTAGTTCGTACAGAGCCAAAAACATTCAGTACTTC
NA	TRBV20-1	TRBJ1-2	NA	CSVQARSGHTF	TGCAGTGTTCAGGCCCGGAGTGGACACACCTTC
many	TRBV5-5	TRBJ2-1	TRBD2	CASSLVYSGGFYNEQFF	TGTGCCAGCAGCTTGGTATATAGCGGGGGTTTCTACAATGAGCAGTTCTTC
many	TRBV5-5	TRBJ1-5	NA	CVSSSQGQYGNQPQHF	TGTGTCAGCAGCTCACAGGGACAATATGGCAATCAGCCCCAGCATTTT
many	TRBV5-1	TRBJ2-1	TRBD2	CASSLATSGGAVYNEQFF	TGCGCCAGCAGCTTGGCGACTAGCGGGGGGGCCGTCTACAATGAGCAGTTCTTC
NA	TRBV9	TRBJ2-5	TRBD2	CASSDPTSGEETQYF	TGTGCCAGCAGCGATCCGACTAGCGGGGAAGAGACCCAGTACTTC